These 12 T cell receptor beta chains were sequenced from one sample in a study of cytomegalovirus exposure and HLA in healthy donors (dated by TCRdb to about 2017). Libraries were constructed by the immunoSEQ multiplex PCR assay. The multiplex PCR relied on a mix of 60 forward primers for TCR Vbeta segments and 13 reverse primers for TCR Jbeta segments. The table comes from immuneACCESS by way of TCRdb, which keeps in-frame sequences with V and J called. Part of the clones is missing from these tables; in studies checked, under half for an unresolved V gene and the rest for unknown reasons. Counted in this sample were more than 45,000 clones; about 71% of them appeared once. Roughly a fifth of the sample belongs to the ten largest clones. What was sequenced was PBMCs. These receptors originate from a woman aged 55-75 years in good health and CMV-seropositive.

V usage is TRBV28 and J usage is TRBJ2-7; TRBD2 might be the D (6 bases). Germline V gene data show CDR1 as MDHEN and CDR2 as SYDVKM. V was pared by 6 bases and J by 7 bases, with 22 bases between. This CDR3 has 15 residues. The CDR3 is CASSPGAVEGGEQYF. The CDR3 region has the DNA TGTGCCAGCAGCCCCGGGGCGGTGGAGGGTGGAGAGCAGTACTTC.

V gene TRBV4-3 combines with J gene TRBJ1-1, with no clear D. V dropped 3 bases and J dropped 1 base, with 9 bases sitting between them. Per the germline V gene, CDR1 is LGHNA and CDR2 is YSLEER. The CDR3 spans 14 residues. In DNA form, the CDR3 reads TGCGCCAGCAGCCAGAACTACGGGAACACTGAAGCTTTCTTT. Amino acid sequence: CASSQNYGNTEAFF.

The V call is TRBV4-3, the J call TRBJ2-3; TRBD2 agrees at 7 bases. The CDR3 has 16 amino acids. Per germline, CDR1 LGHNA and CDR2 YSLEER. The V gene end was trimmed by 0 bases and the J gene end by 1 base; junction bases not matched to a gene: 4. This CDR3 reads CASSQDGRGGTDTQYF. In nucleotides, the CDR3 is TGCGCCAGCAGCCAAGACGGACGGGGGGGCACAGATACGCAGTATTTT.

The table lists this clone with a few counts. The rearrangement uses TRBV6-6 and TRBJ2-3; the D gene is possibly TRBD2 (7 bases). This CDR3 has 16 amino acids. Germline V gene lookup returns CDR1 MNHNY and CDR2 SVGAGI (reference sequence). The V end lost 6 bases, the J end lost 3 bases, and 19 bases lay between the germline ends. The CDR3 DNA follows: TGTGCCAGCAGACCCTCGGCGGGGGCAGCTACAGATACGCAGTATTTT. Protein: CASRPSAGAATDTQYF.

This chain uses TRBV10-3 with TRBJ2-2; a possible D gene is TRBD2 (5 bases). The ends were cut back, 0 bases at V and 3 bases at J, with 11 bases in the middle. Germline loops: CDR1 ENHRY, CDR2 SYGVKD. This CDR3 has 16 amino acids. The CDR3, as DNA: TGTGCCATCAGTGAGTCGAACCGGGGAGACACCGGGGAGCTGTTTTTT. This sequence encodes CAISESNRGDTGELFF.

CDR3 bases: TGTGCCAGCAGCTTAGCGCTGGCAGGGAGCACAGATACGCAGTATTTT. It yields the protein CASSLALAGSTDTQYF. This chain uses TRBV7-9 with TRBJ2-3; tentative D call: TRBD1 (5 bases). This CDR3 region has 16 residues. The V end was cut by 0 bases, the J end by 0 bases, with 10 bases between. CDR1 and CDR2 (germline): SEHNR, FQNEAQ (reference sequence).

As for this clone: The sample contains more than one DNA sequence encoding this CDR3. CDR3 sequence (DNA): TGTGCCAGCAGTTTACTCCCGGGGTCCTCTGGGCAGCCCCAGCATTTT. Amino acids: CASSLLPGSSGQPQHF. The V and J genes are TRBV27 and TRBJ1-5, with D hard to call. V was trimmed by 2 bases and J by 7 bases, leaving 18 bases between them. There are 16 residues in the CDR3. Germline V gene sequence: CDR1 MNHEY, CDR2 SMNVEV (reference sequence).

The rearrangement joins TRBV9 to TRBJ2-2; D not certain. The CDR3 is made up of 14 amino acids. Trimming removed 3 bases from V and 9 bases from J, with 15 bases in between. Germline V gives CDR1 SGDLS, CDR2 YYNGEE. The CDR3 sequence: CASSAAINSRELFF. The DNA for the CDR3 is TGTGCCAGCAGCGCCGCGATAAACAGCCGGGAGCTGTTTTTT.

The chain uses TRBV18 and TRBJ1-1; the match to TRBD1 covers 8 bases. The CDR3 runs 17 residues. Germline V gives CDR1 KGHSH, CDR2 LQKENI. Trimming took 3 bases from V and 5 from J; bases not matched to a gene: 14. The CDR3: CASSPQGQGAGLTEAFF. The CDR3 region has the DNA TGTGCCAGCTCACCCCAAGGACAGGGCGCAGGGTTGACTGAAGCTTTCTTT.

CDR3 in DNA: TGTGCCAGCAGCTCCCAAACATACGCTGAAGCTTTCTTT. This gives the protein CASSSQTYAEAFF. This chain joins TRBV7-9 and TRBJ1-1; no clear D gene. The CDR3 length is 13 residues. Deletions cut 4 bases from V and 6 bases from J, with 12 bases between. Germline-derived CDR1 and CDR2 are SEHNR and FQNEAQ (reference sequence).

The V call is TRBV11-2, the J call TRBJ2-5; possible D gene TRBD1, 5 bases. Trimming left V 1 base short and J 5 bases short, with 8 bases between. The CDR3 consists of 13 residues. Germline CDR1 SGHAT, CDR2 FQNNGV. CDR3 nucleotide sequence: TGTGCCAGCAGCTTAGGGGGCCTGGAGACCCAGTACTTC. Translating gives CASSLGGLETQYF.

The rearrangement links TRBV5-1 to TRBJ2-2; 8 nucleotides line up with TRBD2. The CDR3 is made up of 15 amino acids. V lost 4 bases and J lost 6; bases outside the gene matches: 8. The germline gives CDR1 SGHRS, CDR2 YFSETQ. The CDR3 DNA is TGCGCCAGCAGCGAAATAGCGGGGAAGGCCGGGGAGCTGTTTTTT. This translates into CASSEIAGKAGELFF.